This TCR beta chain stems from a study of blood T cell repertoires in COVID-19. For the study at large: The United States, Italy and Spain provided the acute and convalescent COVID-19 samples. The cDNA or gDNA used as material had been derived from T cells, B-cell-depleted T cells, or PBMCs.

V was cut by 1 base and J by 6 bases, with 16 bases left in between. CDR1 and CDR2 (germline): LGHDT, YNNKEL (reference sequence). This CDR3 comprises 15 residues. In the source study's methods: Estimated nucleated cell counts came from reference gene primer amplification. Clones were sequenced by immunoSEQ multiplex PCR, and TCRdb holds only the in-frame ones, with some missing. The V and J calls and clone size were taken over from that table, and D and trimming were inferred from the DNA. The sample records around 130,000 clones, around 82% being singletons. This chain uses TRBV3-1 (or the pseudogene TRBV3-2) with TRBJ2-7, with a weak D call TRBD2 (7 bases). Material for sequencing was peripheral blood. The sequence derives from a human donor in a cohort sampled during active COVID-19. CDR3 loop: CASSQVGAGAGEQYF. In nucleotides, the CDR3 is TGTGCCAGCAGCCAAGTCGGCGCGGGGGCGGGCGAGCAGTACTTC.